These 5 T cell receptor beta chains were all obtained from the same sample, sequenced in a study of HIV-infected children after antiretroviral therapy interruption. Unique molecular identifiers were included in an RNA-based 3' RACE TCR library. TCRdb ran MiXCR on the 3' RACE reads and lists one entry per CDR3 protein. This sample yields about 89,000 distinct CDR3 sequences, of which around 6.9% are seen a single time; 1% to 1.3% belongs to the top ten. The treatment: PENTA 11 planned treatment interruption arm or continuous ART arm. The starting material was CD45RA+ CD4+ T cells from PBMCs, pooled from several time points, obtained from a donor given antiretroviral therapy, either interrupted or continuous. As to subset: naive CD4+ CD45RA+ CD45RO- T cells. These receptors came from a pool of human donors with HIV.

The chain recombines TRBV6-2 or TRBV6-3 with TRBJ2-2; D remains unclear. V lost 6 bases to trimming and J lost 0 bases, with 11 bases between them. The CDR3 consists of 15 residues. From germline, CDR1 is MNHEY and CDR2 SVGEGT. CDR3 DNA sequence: TGTGCCAGCAGCGTGTGGAACGCGAACACCGGGGAGCTGTTTTTT. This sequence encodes CASSVWNANTGELFF.

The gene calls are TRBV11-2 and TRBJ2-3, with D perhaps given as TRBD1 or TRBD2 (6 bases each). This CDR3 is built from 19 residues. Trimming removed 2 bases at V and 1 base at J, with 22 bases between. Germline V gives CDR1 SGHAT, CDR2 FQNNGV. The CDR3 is CASSLIGTGRKGGTDTQYF. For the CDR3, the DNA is TGTGCCAGCAGCTTAATAGGTACAGGGAGGAAGGGGGGCACAGATACGCAGTATTTT.

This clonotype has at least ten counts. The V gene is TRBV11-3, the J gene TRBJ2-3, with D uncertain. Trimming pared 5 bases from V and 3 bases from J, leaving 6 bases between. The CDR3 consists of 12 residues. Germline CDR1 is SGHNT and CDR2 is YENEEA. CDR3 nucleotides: TGTGCCAGCAGCAGGATTACAGATACGCAGTATTTT. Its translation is CASSRITDTQYF.

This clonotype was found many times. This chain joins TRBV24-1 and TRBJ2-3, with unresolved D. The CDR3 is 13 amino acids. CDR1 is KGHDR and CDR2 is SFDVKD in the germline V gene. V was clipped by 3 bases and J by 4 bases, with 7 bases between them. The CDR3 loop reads CATSDIVPDTQYF. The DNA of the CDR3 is TGTGCCACCAGTGATATAGTCCCAGATACGCAGTATTTT.

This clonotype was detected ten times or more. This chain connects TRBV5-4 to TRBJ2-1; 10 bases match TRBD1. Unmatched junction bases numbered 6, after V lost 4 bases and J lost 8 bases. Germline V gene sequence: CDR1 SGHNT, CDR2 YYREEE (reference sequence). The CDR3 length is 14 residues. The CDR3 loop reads CASSATGGYDEQFF. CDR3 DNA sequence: TGTGCCAGCAGCGCGACAGGGGGCTATGATGAGCAGTTCTTC. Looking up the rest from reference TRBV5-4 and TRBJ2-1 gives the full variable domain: ETGVTQSPTHLIKTRGQQVTLRCSSQSGHNTVSWYQQALGQGPQFIFQYYREEENGRGNFPPRFSGLQFPNYSSELNVNALELDDSALYLCASSATGGYDEQFFGPGTRLTVL.